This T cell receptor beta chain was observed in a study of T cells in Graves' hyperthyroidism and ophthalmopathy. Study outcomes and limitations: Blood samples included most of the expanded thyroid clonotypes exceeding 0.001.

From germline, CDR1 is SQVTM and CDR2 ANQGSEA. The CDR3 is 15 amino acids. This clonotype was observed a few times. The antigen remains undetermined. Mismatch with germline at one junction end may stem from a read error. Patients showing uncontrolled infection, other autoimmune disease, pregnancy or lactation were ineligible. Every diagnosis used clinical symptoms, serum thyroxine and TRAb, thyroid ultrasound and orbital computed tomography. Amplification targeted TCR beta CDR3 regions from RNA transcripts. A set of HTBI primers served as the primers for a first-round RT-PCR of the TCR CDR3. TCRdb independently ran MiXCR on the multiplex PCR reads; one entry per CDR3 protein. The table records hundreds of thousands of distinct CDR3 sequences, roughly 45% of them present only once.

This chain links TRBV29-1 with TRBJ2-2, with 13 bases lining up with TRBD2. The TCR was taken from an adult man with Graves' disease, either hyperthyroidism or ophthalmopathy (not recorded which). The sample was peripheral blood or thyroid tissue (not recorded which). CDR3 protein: CSAELAGGPSGELFF. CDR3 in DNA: TGCAGCGCTGAACTAGCGGGAGGGCCCTCCGGGGAGCTGTTTTTT.